These 10 T cell receptor beta chains came from one sample sequenced in a study of response to subunit inactivated influenza vaccine. TCRdb re-called the RT-PCR reads through MiXCR, storing one row per CDR3 protein. Here the sample spans 150,000 to 200,000 distinct CDR3 sequences, 10% to 15% being singletons. This sample also appeared in a second study, on T cells expressing NK-cell markers. That investigation notes: The cDNA for TCR beta came from 5'RACE template switching with UMIs.

The sequencing used CD8+ T cells sorted from PBMCs, collected 11 to 12 days after vaccination. The receptor set was obtained from a man aged 45-65 years who received an inactivated influenza vaccine.

This clonotype was found a few times. The chain employs TRBV27 and TRBJ1-4, with 7 bases aligning to TRBD1. The trim removed 2 bases at V and 4 bases at J, leaving 7 bases unmatched. The CDR3 extends over 16 amino acids. Per germline, CDR1 MNHEY and CDR2 SMNVEV (reference sequence). The CDR3: CASSLLFQGVNEKLFF. The DNA for the CDR3 is TGTGCCAGCAGTTTACTCTTCCAGGGGGTTAATGAAAAACTGTTTTTT. The full variable domain, in which reference TRBV27 and TRBJ1-4 provide the parts outside the CDR3, is EAQVTQNPRYLITVTGKKLTVTCSQNMNHEYMSWYRQDPGLGLRQIYYSMNVEVTDKGDVPEGYKVSRKEKRNFPLILESPSPNQTSLYFCASSLLFQGVNEKLFFGSGTQLSVL.

The sample holds a few counts of this clonotype. The chain joins TRBV10-3 to TRBJ2-1, with D tentatively TRBD2 (6 bases). Trimming removed 2 bases at V and 1 base at J, with 12 bases between. CDR1 is ENHRY and CDR2 is SYGVKD in the germline V gene. The CDR3 length is 16 residues. CDR3 in DNA: TGTGCCATCAGTGAGATGGGGGGATCATCCTACAATGAGCAGTTCTTC. Protein sequence: CAISEMGGSSYNEQFF.

In its sample, this clonotype was seen a few times. The chain carries TRBV29-1 and TRBJ2-5; possible D gene TRBD2, 6 bases. Germline V gene lookup returns CDR1 SQVTM and CDR2 ANQGSEA. This CDR3 region has 14 residues. V gave up 4 bases and J gave up 1 base, with 13 bases separating them. CDR3 amino acids: CSVGQGLLQETQYF. As DNA, the CDR3 is TGCAGCGTTGGTCAGGGACTCCTCCAAGAGACCCAGTACTTC.

This chain links TRBV7-8 with TRBJ2-1; 11 bases match TRBD2. This CDR3 is built from 17 residues. Trimming cost V 3 bases and J 4 bases; bases outside gene matches: 8. CDR1 and CDR2 (germline): SGHVS, FQNEAQ. The CDR3 loop is CASSFFPGTSGYNEQFF. CDR3 coding DNA: TGTGCCAGCAGCTTCTTTCCCGGGACTAGCGGTTACAATGAGCAGTTCTTC.

V gene TRBV11-2 combines with J gene TRBJ2-7; 10 nucleotides line up with TRBD2. Germline CDR1 reads SGHAT; CDR2 reads FQNNGV. V shed 4 bases and J 2 bases; nucleotides not matched to a gene: 2. The CDR3 loop spans 14 amino acids. The DNA for the CDR3 is TGTGCCAGCAGCTCCGGGACTAGCGCCTACGAGCAGTACTTC. This sequence encodes CASSSGTSAYEQYF. Variable domain in full (rest from reference TRBV11-2 and TRBJ2-7): EAGVAQSPRYKIIEKRQSVAFWCNPISGHATLYWYQQILGQGPKLLIQFQNNGVVDDSQLPKDRFSAERLKGVDSTLKIQPAKLEDSAVYLCASSSGTSAYEQYFGPGTRLTVT.

This clonotype showed up just a few times. V gene TRBV24-1 combines with J gene TRBJ2-1; D is ambiguous. This CDR3 region has 14 residues. The germline gives CDR1 KGHDR, CDR2 SFDVKD. V lost 0 bases and J lost 5, with 7 bases in between. This CDR3 reads CATSDLQWNNEQFF. The CDR3 nucleotides are TGTGCCACCAGTGATTTGCAATGGAACAATGAGCAGTTCTTC.

This sequence joins TRBV6-2 or TRBV6-3 and TRBJ2-5; D may be TRBD1 (5 bases). Germline values: CDR1 MNHEY, CDR2 SVGEGT. V gave up 5 bases and J gave up 1 base, with 17 bases separating them. The CDR3 has 16 residues. The CDR3 coding sequence is TGTGCCAGCAGTGACCCCACACAGGCCCCCCAAGAGACCCAGTACTTC. Encoded protein: CASSDPTQAPQETQYF.

The chain joins TRBV7-9 to TRBJ1-2; 9 bases are a match to TRBD1. The junction had 14 bases not matched to a gene; V was cut back by 4 bases and J by 5 bases. CDR1 SEHNR and CDR2 FQNEAQ come from the germline V gene (reference sequence). The CDR3 has 17 amino acids. The CDR3 spells CASSSNSFRTGEYGYTF. The CDR3 coding sequence is TGTGCCAGCAGCTCAAACTCATTCCGGACAGGGGAGTATGGCTACACCTTC.

V and J are TRBV2 and TRBJ2-1; 10 bases fit TRBD2. J lost 7 bases, V lost 5 bases, and 8 bases had no gene match. The germline CDR1 and CDR2 sequences are SNHLY and FYNNEI. The CDR3 is made up of 15 amino acids. CDR3 sequence: CASSSGGAGLNEQFF. Written as DNA, the CDR3 is TGTGCCAGCAGTAGCGGGGGGGCCGGTCTTAATGAGCAGTTCTTC.

This clonotype was seen a few times. This chain links TRBV3-1 with TRBJ1-2; no clear D. This CDR3 spans 13 amino acids. CDR1 and CDR2 from the germline V gene are LGHDT and YNNKEL (reference sequence). V was shortened by 3 bases and J by 0 bases, with 5 bases between the two germline ends. This CDR3 is CASSHTSNYGYTF. As DNA, the CDR3 is TGTGCCAGCAGCCATACCTCTAACTATGGCTACACCTTC.